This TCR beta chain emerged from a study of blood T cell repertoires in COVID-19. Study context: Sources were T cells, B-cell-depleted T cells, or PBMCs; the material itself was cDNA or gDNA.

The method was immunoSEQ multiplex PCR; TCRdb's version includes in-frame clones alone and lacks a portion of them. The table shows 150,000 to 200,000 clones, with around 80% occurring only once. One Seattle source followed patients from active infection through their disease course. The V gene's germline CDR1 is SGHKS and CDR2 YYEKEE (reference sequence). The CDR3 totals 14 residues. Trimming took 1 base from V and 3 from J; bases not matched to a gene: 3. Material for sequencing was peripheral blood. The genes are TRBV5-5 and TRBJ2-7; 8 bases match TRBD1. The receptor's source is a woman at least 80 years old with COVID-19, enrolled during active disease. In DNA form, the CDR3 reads TGTGCCAGCAGCTTGTTACAGGGGGACTACGAGCAGTACTTC. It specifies CASSLLQGDYEQYF.